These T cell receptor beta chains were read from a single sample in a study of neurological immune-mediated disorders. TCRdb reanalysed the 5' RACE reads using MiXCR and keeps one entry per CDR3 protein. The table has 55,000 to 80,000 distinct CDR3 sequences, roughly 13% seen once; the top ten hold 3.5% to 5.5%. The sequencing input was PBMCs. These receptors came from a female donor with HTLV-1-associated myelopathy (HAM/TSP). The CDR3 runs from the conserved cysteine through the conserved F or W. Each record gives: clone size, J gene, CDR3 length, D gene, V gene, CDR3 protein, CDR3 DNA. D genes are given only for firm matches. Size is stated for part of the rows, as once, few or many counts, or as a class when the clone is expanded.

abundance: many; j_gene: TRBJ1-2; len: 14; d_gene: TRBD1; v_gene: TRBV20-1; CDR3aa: CSARDRVTGYGYTF; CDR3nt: TGCAGTGCTAGAGATCGGGTGACAGGGTATGGCTACACCTTC
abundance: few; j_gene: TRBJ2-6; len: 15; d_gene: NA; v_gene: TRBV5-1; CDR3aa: CASRETPSGANVLTF; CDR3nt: TGCGCCAGCAGAGAGACTCCCTCTGGGGCCAACGTCCTGACTTTC
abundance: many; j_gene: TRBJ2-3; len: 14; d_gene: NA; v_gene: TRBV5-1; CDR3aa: CASSLRGSTDTQYF; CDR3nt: TGCGCCAGCAGCTTGCGTGGCAGCACAGATACGCAGTATTTT
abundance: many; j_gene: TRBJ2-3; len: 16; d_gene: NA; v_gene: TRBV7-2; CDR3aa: CASSLISTRGTDTQYF; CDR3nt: TGTGCCAGCAGCTTAATCTCAACGAGGGGCACAGATACGCAGTATTTT
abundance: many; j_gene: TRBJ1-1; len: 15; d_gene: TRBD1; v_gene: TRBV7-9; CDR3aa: CASSALGQGGTEAFF; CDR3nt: TGTGCCAGCAGCGCCCTTGGACAGGGAGGGACTGAAGCTTTCTTT
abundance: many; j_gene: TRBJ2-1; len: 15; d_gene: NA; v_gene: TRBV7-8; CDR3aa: CASSLGITSYNEQFF; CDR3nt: TGTGCCAGCAGCTTAGGAATTACATCTTACAATGAGCAGTTCTTC
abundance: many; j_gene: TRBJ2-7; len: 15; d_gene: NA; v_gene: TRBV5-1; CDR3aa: CASSLTPAETYEQYF; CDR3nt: TGCGCCAGCAGCTTGACCCCAGCGGAAACCTACGAGCAGTACTTC
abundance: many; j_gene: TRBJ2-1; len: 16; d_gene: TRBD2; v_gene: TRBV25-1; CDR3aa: CASSEGGRGGYNEQFF; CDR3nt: TGTGCCAGCAGTGAAGGAGGGCGGGGGGGTTACAATGAGCAGTTCTTC
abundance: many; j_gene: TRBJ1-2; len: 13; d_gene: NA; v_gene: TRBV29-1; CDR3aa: CSVEDRAGYGYTF; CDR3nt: TGCAGCGTTGAAGATCGGGCGGGCTATGGCTACACCTTC
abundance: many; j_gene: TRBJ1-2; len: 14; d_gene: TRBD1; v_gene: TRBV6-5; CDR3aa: CASSSPRQGNGYTF; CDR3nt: TGTGCCAGCAGTTCGCCTCGACAGGGGAATGGCTACACCTTC
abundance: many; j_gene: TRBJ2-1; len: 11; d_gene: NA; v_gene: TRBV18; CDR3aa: CASSAYNEQFF; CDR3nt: TGTGCCAGCTCAGCCTACAATGAGCAGTTCTTC
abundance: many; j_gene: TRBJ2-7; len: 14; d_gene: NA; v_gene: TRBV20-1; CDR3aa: CSGSGRGPSYEQYF; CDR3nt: TGCAGTGGAAGTGGCAGGGGCCCATCCTACGAGCAGTACTTC
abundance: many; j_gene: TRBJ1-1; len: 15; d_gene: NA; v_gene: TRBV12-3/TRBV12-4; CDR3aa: CASNAPGLRNTEAFF; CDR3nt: TGTGCCAGCAACGCACCGGGACTTAGGAACACTGAAGCTTTCTTT
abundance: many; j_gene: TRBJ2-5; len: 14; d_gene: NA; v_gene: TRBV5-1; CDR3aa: CASSLGDLAETQYF; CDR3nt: TGCGCCAGCAGCCTGGGGGACCTGGCAGAGACCCAGTACTTC
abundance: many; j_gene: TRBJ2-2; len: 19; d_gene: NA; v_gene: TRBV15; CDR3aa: CATSRDPPRGLTNTGELFF; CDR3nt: TGTGCCACCAGCAGAGACCCCCCCAGGGGATTAACGAACACCGGGGAGCTGTTTTTT
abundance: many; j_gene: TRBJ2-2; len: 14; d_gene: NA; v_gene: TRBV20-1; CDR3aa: CSAYRGINTGELFF; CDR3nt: TGCAGTGCTTATAGGGGGATCAACACCGGGGAGCTGTTTTTT
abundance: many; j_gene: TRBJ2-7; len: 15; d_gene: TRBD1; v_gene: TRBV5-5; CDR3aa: CASRLPGQGDYEQYF; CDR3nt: TGTGCCAGTAGACTACCGGGACAGGGTGACTACGAGCAGTACTTC
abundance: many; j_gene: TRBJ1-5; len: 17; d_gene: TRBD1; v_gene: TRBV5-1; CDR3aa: CASRAGTGPNSNQPQHF; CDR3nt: TGCGCCAGCAGAGCCGGGACAGGGCCTAATAGCAATCAGCCCCAGCATTTT
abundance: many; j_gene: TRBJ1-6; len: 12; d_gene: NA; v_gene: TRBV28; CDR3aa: CASSEVDLPLHF; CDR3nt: TGTGCCAGCAGCGAGGTGGACCTGCCCCTCCACTTT
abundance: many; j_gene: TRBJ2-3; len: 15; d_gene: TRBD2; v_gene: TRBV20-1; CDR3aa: CSASGTSGGTDTQYF; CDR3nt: TGCAGTGCTAGCGGGACTAGCGGGGGCACAGATACGCAGTATTTT
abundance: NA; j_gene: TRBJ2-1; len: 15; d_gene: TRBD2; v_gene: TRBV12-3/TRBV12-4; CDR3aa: CASSYRTSGGTEQFF; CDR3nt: TGTGCCAGCAGTTACAGGACTAGCGGGGGGACCGAGCAGTTCTTC
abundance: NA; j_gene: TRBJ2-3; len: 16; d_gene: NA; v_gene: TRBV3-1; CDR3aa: CASSPIWGAGTDTQYF; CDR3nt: TGTGCCAGCAGCCCCATATGGGGGGCCGGTACAGATACGCAGTATTTT
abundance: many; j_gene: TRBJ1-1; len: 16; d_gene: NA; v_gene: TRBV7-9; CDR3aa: CASSLALAGTNTEAFF; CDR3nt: TGTGCCAGCAGCTTAGCGCTTGCGGGAACCAACACTGAAGCTTTCTTT
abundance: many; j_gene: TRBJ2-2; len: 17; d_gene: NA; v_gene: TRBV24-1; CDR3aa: CATSANTRTRGTGELFF; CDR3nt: TGTGCCACCAGTGCGAACACCAGGACGAGAGGCACCGGGGAGCTGTTTTTT
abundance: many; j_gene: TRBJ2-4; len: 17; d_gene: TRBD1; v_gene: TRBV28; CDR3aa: CASTELGTVIAKNIQYF; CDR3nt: TGTGCCAGCACCGAACTGGGGACAGTTATAGCCAAAAACATTCAGTACTTC
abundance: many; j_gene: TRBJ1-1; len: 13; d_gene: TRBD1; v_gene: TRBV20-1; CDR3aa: CSARRGHNTEAFF; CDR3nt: TGCAGTGCTCGGAGGGGGCATAACACTGAAGCTTTCTTT
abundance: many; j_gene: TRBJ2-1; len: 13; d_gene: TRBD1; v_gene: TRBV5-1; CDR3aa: CASSAQGAYEQFF; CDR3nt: TGCGCCAGCAGCGCACAGGGGGCCTATGAGCAGTTCTTC
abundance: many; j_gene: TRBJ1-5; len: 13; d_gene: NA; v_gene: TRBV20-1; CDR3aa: CSARTLGNQPQHF; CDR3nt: TGCAGTGCTAGAACGCTAGGCAATCAGCCCCAGCATTTT
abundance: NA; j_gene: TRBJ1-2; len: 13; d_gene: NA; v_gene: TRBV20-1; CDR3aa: CSAVSGRGYGYTF; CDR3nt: TGCAGTGCCGTCTCCGGGCGCGGCTATGGCTACACCTTC
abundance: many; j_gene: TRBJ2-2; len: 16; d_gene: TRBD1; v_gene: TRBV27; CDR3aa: CASSSRDRQNTGELFF; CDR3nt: TGTGCCAGCAGTTCACGGGACAGGCAGAACACCGGGGAGCTGTTTTTT
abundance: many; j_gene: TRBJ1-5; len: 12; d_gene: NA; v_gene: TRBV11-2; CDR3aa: CASSEVGQPQHF; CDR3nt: TGTGCCAGCAGCGAAGTGGGACAGCCCCAGCATTTT
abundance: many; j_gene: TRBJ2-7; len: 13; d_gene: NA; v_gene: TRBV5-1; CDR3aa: CASSWSGAYEQYF; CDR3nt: TGCGCCAGCAGCTGGTCAGGCGCCTACGAGCAGTACTTC
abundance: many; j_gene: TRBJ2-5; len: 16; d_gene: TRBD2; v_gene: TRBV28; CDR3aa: CASSFLTSGGKETQYF; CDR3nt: TGTGCCAGCAGTTTCCTCACTAGCGGGGGAAAAGAGACCCAGTACTTC
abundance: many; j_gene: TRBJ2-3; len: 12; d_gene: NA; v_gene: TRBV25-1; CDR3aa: CASSAGSDTQYF; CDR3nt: TGTGCCAGCAGTGCAGGGTCCGATACGCAGTATTTT
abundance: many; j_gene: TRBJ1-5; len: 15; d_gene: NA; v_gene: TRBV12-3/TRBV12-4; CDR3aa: CASSETDSSYQPQHF; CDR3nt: TGTGCCAGCAGCGAAACGGACAGCTCGTATCAGCCCCAGCATTTT